The entry below describes one T cell receptor (beta chain). Antigen: not known. This entry comes from a study of cytomegalovirus exposure and HLA in healthy donors. Study observations and caveats: The authors enumerated 150 to 200 TCR beta chains as linked to cytomegalovirus. One variant, a missense change in DCLRE1C, was linked in a later analysis to TCR beta V- and J-gene trimming.

While unrecorded immune exposures were likely, the donors were nominally healthy when sampled. Primers included in the PCR were 60 Vbeta and 13 Jbeta primers. Profiled with immunoSEQ multiplex PCR; TCRdb holds only in-frame clones, not every one. The sample includes about 190,000 clones, 80% to 85% of them seen just once. Deletions cut 0 bases from V and 2 bases from J, with 11 bases between. Germline V gene sequence: CDR1 SGHVS, CDR2 FQNEAQ. CDR3 size: 16 residues. The specimen was PBMCs. The chain combines TRBV7-8 with TRBJ2-1, with unresolved D. The TCR was taken from a woman in her thirties or forties in good health and CMV-seronegative. The CDR3 bases are TGTGCCAGCAGCTTAGCCCGGAGTTCCCCCTACAATGAGCAGTTCTTC. This gives the protein CASSLARSSPYNEQFF.